Below, 8 T cell receptor beta chains from the same sample are listed, as sequenced in a study of human T cells and chemical hapten exposure. Each CDR3 protein is one row after TCRdb ran MiXCR on the RACE reads. The table lists about 37,000 distinct CDR3 sequences, more than 6% of them singletons. Time point defined: patch test 1, 2 weeks after DPC sensitization. Treatment: therapeutic diphenylcyclopropenone sensitization with weekly scalp DPC. Unfractionated whole blood served as the source for total RNA extraction. Material: whole blood, obtained in connection with sensitization to the hapten diphenylcyclopropenone (DPC). The receptor set was obtained from a woman between 25 and 40 years old with alopecia areata. Some clones in this sample may be carry-over from other donors' samples.

This clonotype was observed at least ten times. This chain links TRBV20-1 with TRBJ1-3; the D gene is possibly TRBD1 (6 bases). The V end lost 5 bases, the J end lost 0 bases, and 8 bases lay between the germline ends. This CDR3 contains 13 residues. Looked up from germline, CDR1 is DFQATT and CDR2 is SNEGSKA (reference sequence). This chain's CDR3 is CSAGQSSGNTIYF. DNA for the CDR3: TGCAGTGCTGGACAGTCCTCTGGAAACACCATATATTTT.

This clonotype was observed many times. The chain uses TRBV20-1 and TRBJ1-4; D is unresolved. The ends were cut back, 5 bases at V and 8 bases at J, with 15 bases in the middle. Germline V gene lookup returns CDR1 DFQATT and CDR2 SNEGSKA (reference sequence). This CDR3 contains 13 residues. For the CDR3, the DNA is TGCAGTGCTCAGTGGCCGGGAAAGGAAAAACTGTTTTTT. It specifies CSAQWPGKEKLFF.

The sample holds many counts of this clonotype. The chain employs TRBV20-1 and TRBJ1-5; perhaps TRBD1 as D (5 bases). The V end was cut by 0 bases, the J end by 3 bases, with 9 bases between. The CDR3 spans 14 residues. CDR1 is DFQATT and CDR2 is SNEGSKA in the germline V gene (reference sequence). The CDR3 DNA follows: TGCAGTGCTAGAGAGGGGCCCCACAATCAGCCCCAGCATTTT. It translates to CSAREGPHNQPQHF.

This clonotype was counted only a few times. In DNA form, the CDR3 reads TGTGCCACCAGCGGCCACAGGGGAGAGCGGACTGAAGCTTTCTTT. Protein sequence: CATSGHRGERTEAFF. The chain employs TRBV15 and TRBJ1-1; TRBD1 matches at 7 bases. CDR1 and CDR2 from the germline V gene are LNHNV and YYDKDF (reference sequence). V shed 5 bases, J shed 5 bases, and the junction held 11 bases outside the gene matches. The CDR3 is 15 residues long.

This clonotype was recorded many times. V is TRBV3-2 and J is TRBJ2-7. TRBV3-2 is flagged as a pseudogene. This CDR3 has 11 amino acids. CDR3 in DNA: TGTGCCAGCAGCCAGGGCTACGAGCAGTACTTC. This codes for CASSQGYEQYF.

This chain uses TRBV6-6 with TRBJ1-5; the D is unclear. The V end was cut by 5 bases, the J end by 3 bases, with 8 bases between. CDR3 size: 13 residues. Per the germline V gene, CDR1 is MNHNY and CDR2 is SVGAGI (reference sequence). Written as DNA, the CDR3 is TGTGCCAGCAGTCGGATGGACAATCAGCCCCAGCATTTT. As protein: CASSRMDNQPQHF.

Only a few counts were recorded for this clonotype. V and J are TRBV4-3 and TRBJ2-3, with 7 bases fitting TRBD2. CDR1 is LGHNA, CDR2 YSLEER, per germline. V was clipped by 1 base and J by 5 bases; unmatched bases: 0. This CDR3 region has 13 residues. CDR3 sequence: CASSQASGDTQYF. DNA of the CDR3: TGCGCCAGCAGCCAAGCTAGCGGAGATACGCAGTATTTT.

This clonotype is classed as medium-sized (0.01 to 0.1%). The chain has TRBV27 and TRBJ2-7; D is unclear. Germline CDR1 MNHEY, CDR2 SMNVEV (reference sequence). The CDR3 runs to 13 residues. V lost 6 bases and J lost 2, with 11 bases in between. The DNA of the CDR3 is TGTGCCAGCAGCCCCGGACCGGCCTACGAGCAGTACTTC. This codes for CASSPGPAYEQYF.